The present TCR beta chain was sequenced within a study of naive and memory T cell subsets. As concerns this clonotype: Its antigen is as yet unknown.

General study results and limits: Possibly reflecting memory cells re-expressing CD45RA, a few larger clonotypes occurred in naive repertoires, especially CD8.

The CDR3 covers 14 residues. Trimming cost V 6 bases and J 3 bases; bases outside gene matches: 10. Germline V gene sequence: CDR1 SQVTM, CDR2 ANQGSEA. The beta constant-region primer was an equimolar mix of two oligonucleotides covering TRBC1 and TRBC2. Four rounds of PCR amplified the ligated cDNA using nested alpha and beta constant-region primers plus SP2. TCRdb independently ran MiXCR on the UMI-ligation and nested PCR reads; one entry per CDR3 protein. This table has around 140,000 distinct CDR3 sequences, 22% appearing once. The origin of this receptor is a human donor in good health. The chain joins TRBV29-1 to TRBJ1-2; the match to TRBD1 covers 7 bases. The sample was naive CD4+ T cells from blood. The CDR3 DNA reads as TGCAGCGTCGCCGCGACAGGGTTGGACTATGGCTACACCTTC. It translates to CSVAATGLDYGYTF.